The clone carrying this TCR beta chain was recorded only once. The data derive from a study of CD8 T cells in Susac syndrome. Random-hexamer reverse transcription was applied to about 0.5 to 1 ug RNA. The CDR3 of TCR beta was amplified by immunoSEQ multiplex PCR across 54 Vbeta and 13 Jbeta. TCRdb called the immunoSEQ multiplex PCR reads again in MiXCR, with one record for every CDR3 protein. Here the sample spans more than 250,000 distinct CDR3 sequences, about 91% being singletons. From blood CD8+ and CD4+ T cells, the TCR beta chain was sequenced. FACS enriched CD8+ TEMRA cells, while bulk CD8+ and CD4+ were negatively isolated. With V trimmed by 7 bases and J by 6 bases, 8 bases remained unmatched. The germline CDR1 and CDR2 sequences are KGHDR and SFDVKD. The CDR3 extends over 14 amino acids.

Material: CD4+ T cells from PBMCs. The receptor was derived from a human donor with multiple sclerosis. This chain links TRBV24-1 with TRBJ1-2; 9 positions agree with TRBD1. CDR3 nucleotides: TGTGCCACCAGCAGCGGACAGGGGCGGGATGGCTACACCTTC. Translation gives CATSSGQGRDGYTF.